This T cell receptor beta chain was profiled in a study of cytomegalovirus exposure and HLA in healthy donors. Generated by immunoSEQ multiplex PCR, the TCRdb table keeps only in-frame clones and is missing some. The sample has tens of thousands of clones, about 95% seen once. The V and J ends lost 0 bases and 1 base respectively, with 7 bases between them. Germline values: CDR1 ENHRY, CDR2 SYGVKD. The CDR3 has 15 residues. This clone appeared once. The J gene is TRBJ2-1, the V gene TRBV10-3; D unclear. The origin of this receptor is a woman between 18 and 30 years old in good health and CMV-seronegative. What was sequenced was PBMCs. The CDR3 sequence: CAISESQRSYNEQFF. CDR3 DNA sequence: TGTGCCATCAGTGAGTCGCAGAGGTCCTACAATGAGCAGTTCTTC.